The 14 T cell receptor beta chains listed next were all sequenced from one sample in a study of T cell clonality in common variable immunodeficiency. Using immunoSEQ multiplex PCR, the repertoire was profiled, and TCRdb retains in-frame clones only, with some absent. Observed in the sample are some 38,000 clones, none of them singletons. The sample was peripheral blood mononuclear cells. The receptors shown here come from a person aged 18-69 years in good health.

This clone has ten or more counts. The CDR3 end is not reached by the read, which stops 3 residues before it; the germline J gene fills it in. The chain links TRBV2 to TRBJ1-4; weak D call: TRBD1 (5 bases). This CDR3 region has 17 residues. V dropped 2 bases and J dropped 0 bases, with 13 bases sitting between them. Germline V gene lookup returns CDR1 SNHLY and CDR2 FYNNEI. CDR3 DNA, as far as it was read: TGTGCCAGCAGTGAAAGGCAGGGCCTCGCAACTAATGAAAAA. It encodes CASSERQGLATNEK. The entire CDR3 sequence reads CASSERQGLATNEKLFF.

This clone came up many times. Sequencing ends 3 residues short of the CDR3 end; the germline J gene provides the rest. The chain has TRBV30 and TRBJ2-5, with D possibly being TRBD2 (5 bases). Trimming cost V 7 bases and J 5 bases, with 14 bases left between them. The CDR3 is made up of 12 amino acids. In germline, CDR1 is GTSNPN, CDR2 SVGIG (reference sequence). CDR3 in amino acids: CASHPEGETQYF. CDR3 DNA, as far as it was read: TGTGCCTCCCACCCCGAGGGCGAGACC.

In its sample, this clone was seen many times. The CDR3 goes on 3 residues after the read ends, and that part is filled in from the germline J gene. This chain links TRBV20-1 with TRBJ1-2; 8 bases are shared with TRBD1. Germline V gives CDR1 DFQATT, CDR2 SNEGSKA (reference sequence). The length of the CDR3 is 15 residues. V was clipped by 1 base and J by 2 bases; unmatched bases: 6. The CDR3 is CSARGPQGENYGYTF. The part of the CDR3 DNA that was read is TGCAGTGCTAGAGGTCCACAGGGGGAAAACTATGGC.

In its sample, this clone was seen many times. From the germline J gene comes the end of the CDR3, since the read stops 3 residues before it. The V call is TRBV7-9, the J call TRBJ1-1; D gene unclear. Germline V lookup: CDR1 SEHNR, CDR2 FQNEAQ (reference sequence). The CDR3 consists of 12 residues. Deletions cut 5 bases from V and 1 base from J, with 5 bases between. CDR3 region: CASSPSNTEAFF. Partial CDR3 DNA: TGTGCCAGCAGCCCATCGAACACTGAA. The whole variable domain, filled in from reference TRBV7-9 and TRBJ1-1, reads DTGVSQNPRHKITKRGQNVTFRCDPISEHNRLYWYRQTLGQGPEFLTYFQNEAQLEKSRLLSDRFSAERPKGSFSTLEIQRTEQGDSAMYLCASSPSNTEAFFGQGTRLTVV.

This clone was counted ten times or more. The missing CDR3 end, 3 residues past where the read stops, is filled in from the germline J gene. J is TRBJ1-4 and V is TRBV12-3 or TRBV12-4; TRBD1 is a possible D gene (6 bases). The V and J ends lost 10 bases and 5 bases respectively, with 14 bases between them. The CDR3 spans 13 residues. CDR3 amino acids: CATSGEGNEKLFF. CDR3 DNA (partial): TGTGCCACCTCAGGGGAAGGAAATGAAAAA.

This clone came up many times. The read ends 3 residues shy of where the CDR3 ends; the end is completed using the germline J gene. J is TRBJ2-5 and V is TRBV10-1, with D perhaps matching TRBD1 (7 bases). Trimming left V 3 bases short and J 2 bases short, with 13 bases between. The CDR3 is made up of 15 amino acids. The germline gives CDR1 WNHNN, CDR2 SYGVQD (reference sequence). CDR3 sequence: CASSDGGTAQETQYF. The part of the CDR3 DNA that was read is TGCGCCAGCAGTGATGGGGGGACAGCTCAAGAGACC.

In its sample, this clone was seen many times. The read finishes 3 residues shy of the CDR3 end, and the germline J gene is used to complete it. The chain employs TRBV7-2 and TRBJ2-3; D not certain. Germline V gene data show CDR1 as SGHTA and CDR2 as FQGNSA. This CDR3 has 15 residues. V lost 5 bases and J lost 2, with 14 bases in between. The CDR3 sequence is CASSAYPRITDTQYF. The CDR3 bases that were read are TGTGCCAGCAGCGCTTACCCTAGGATCACAGATACG.

There are many counts of this clone. CDR3 in amino acids: CASSSWGDQPQHF. CDR3 bases read: TGTGCCAGCAGCTCCTGGGGGGATCAGCCC. The V call is TRBV7-2, the J call TRBJ1-5; the D gene is possibly TRBD1 (5 bases). The DNA ends 3 residues before the CDR3 does, and the rest of the CDR3 is filled in from the germline J gene. Germline loops: CDR1 SGHTA, CDR2 FQGNSA. V was clipped by 4 bases and J by 5 bases, with 9 bases between them. This CDR3 spans 13 amino acids.

Notes on this clone: The sequenced fragment ends 3 residues before the CDR3 boundary, so the rest is inferred from the germline J gene. The chain uses TRBV10-2 and TRBJ2-7; 10 bases fit TRBD2. Germline V lookup: CDR1 WSHSY, CDR2 SAAADI. This CDR3 has 17 residues. V shed 2 bases, J shed 5 bases, and the junction held 12 bases outside the gene matches. The CDR3 is CASSETGAGGPLDEQYF. The sequenced CDR3 bases are TGCGCCAGCAGTGAGACGGGAGCGGGGGGGCCTTTGGACGAG.

Worth noting for this clone: The CDR3 end lies 3 residues beyond the end of the read and is filled in from the germline J gene. The chain has TRBV11-1 and TRBJ2-2; 7 bases line up with TRBD1. The CDR3 sequence is 15 residues long. CDR1 and CDR2 (germline): SGHAT, FQDESV (reference sequence). V lost 6 bases to trimming and J lost 0 bases; unmatched junction nucleotides: 4. Partial CDR3 DNA: TGTGCCAGCAGACCAGGGGGTGCGAACACCGGGGAG. Translation gives CASRPGGANTGE. The whole CDR3 is CASRPGGANTGELFF.

Many counts were recorded for this clone. The read ends 3 residues shy of where the CDR3 ends; the end is completed using the germline J gene. V is TRBV5-4 and J is TRBJ2-1; TRBD2 aligns across 11 bases. In germline, CDR1 is SGHNT, CDR2 YYREEE (reference sequence). J was trimmed by 9 bases and V by 5 bases; bases with no gene match: 4. The CDR3 sequence is 13 residues long. The CDR3 region is CASRGGLAGEQFF. The DNA read from the CDR3 is TGTGCCAGCAGGGGCGGACTAGCGGGTGAG. Drawing the rest from reference TRBV5-4 and TRBJ2-1, the complete variable domain is ETGVTQSPTHLIKTRGQQVTLRCSSQSGHNTVSWYQQALGQGPQFIFQYYREEENGRGNFPPRFSGLQFPNYSSELNVNALELDDSALYLCASRGGLAGEQFFGPGTRLTVL.

At least ten counts were recorded for this clone. The read terminates 3 residues ahead of where the CDR3 ends, so the germline J gene completes it. J is TRBJ2-7 and V is TRBV7-2; the match to TRBD1 covers 10 bases. The CDR3 spans 15 residues. Germline CDR1 is SGHTA and CDR2 is FQGNSA. The V and J ends lost 5 bases and 0 bases, in that order; junction bases with no gene match: 4. The chain's CDR3 is CASSAWTGGSYEQYF. The covered CDR3 bases are TGTGCCAGCAGCGCGTGGACAGGGGGCTCCTACGAG.

A note on this clone: The observed sequence ends 3 residues before the CDR3 terminus, with the missing tail filled in from the germline J gene. The genes are TRBV18 and TRBJ1-6, with D possibly being TRBD1 (5 bases). V lost 3 bases, J lost 11 bases, and 11 bases lay in between. This CDR3 is 13 amino acids long. Looked up from germline, CDR1 is KGHSH and CDR2 is LQKENI. CDR3 DNA (partial): TGTGCCAGCTCACCCAGGGAGGTGGCACCC. Protein sequence: CASSPREVAP. From start to end, the CDR3 is CASSPREVAPLHF.

This clone was seen repeatedly, ten times or more. The read ends 3 residues shy of where the CDR3 ends; the end is completed using the germline J gene. V usage is TRBV5-4 and J usage is TRBJ2-5; D is perhaps TRBD1 (6 bases). Germline assignment: CDR1 SGHNT and CDR2 YYREEE (reference sequence). Trimming took off 4 bases at V and 1 base at J, with 14 bases between the two ends. This CDR3 is 15 amino acids long. CDR3 in amino acids: CASSRNRDTQETQYF. The sequenced CDR3 bases are TGTGCCAGCAGCCGGAACCGGGACACCCAAGAGACC.